This is a list of T cell receptor beta chains from one sample in a study of T cells in Graves' hyperthyroidism and ophthalmopathy. TCRdb used MiXCR to reprocess the multiplex PCR reads, holding one entry per CDR3 protein. The data show around 430,000 distinct CDR3 sequences, approximately 15% seen once. What was sequenced was blood. All receptors come from a woman in her twenties or thirties with Graves' hyperthyroidism. Both conserved end residues are part of each CDR3. A D gene is named only where the DNA matches it firmly. Size tells how often a clone was seen (once, few, many) or the class of an expanded clone, and some rows leave it out.

>-|TRBJ1-1|TRBV28|many
TGTGCCAGCAACGGACTATTGATGAACACTGAAGCTTTCTTT
CASNGLLMNTEAFF
>-|TRBJ1-3|TRBV29-1|few
TGCAGCGTTGGAATCGGAGGTCCCGGAAACACCATATATTTT
CSVGIGGPGNTIYF
>-|TRBJ2-1|TRBV11-2|many
TGTGCCAGCAGCCCGTGGGGGGCTTACAATGAGCAGTTCTTC
CASSPWGAYNEQFF
>-|TRBJ1-2|TRBV11-2|many
TGTGCCAGCAGCTCCGAAATGACTGGCTACACCTTC
CASSSEMTGYTF
>TRBD2|TRBJ2-3|TRBV14|few
TGTGCCAGCAGCCAGACTAGCGGGATTCCAGATACGCAGTATTTT
CASSQTSGIPDTQYF
>-|TRBJ1-1|TRBV5-6|many
TGTGCCAGCAGTTTAGGGCGCGACACTGAAGCTTTCTTT
CASSLGRDTEAFF
>-|TRBJ2-5|TRBV5-1|-
TGCGCCAGCAGCTTGGCCTCCGGACAGTACCAAGAGACCCAGTACTTC
CASSLASGQYQETQYF
>TRBD1|TRBJ2-7|TRBV5-5|-
TGTGCCAGCAGCTTAGTACCCGGCGGGGACAGGGTCTACGAGCAGTACTTC
CASSLVPGGDRVYEQYF
>-|TRBJ1-1|TRBV5-1|many
TGCGCCAGCAGCTTAGCCACCGGGACCCTCCGCGGGACTGAAGCTTTCTTT
CASSLATGTLRGTEAFF
>TRBD2|TRBJ2-7|TRBV5-4|-
TGTGCCAGCAGCGGGAGTGCGGGAGATGCCTACGAGCAGTACTTC
CASSGSAGDAYEQYF
>-|TRBJ1-1|TRBV13|many
TGTGCCAGCACCTATGTGGGGCAGGGGAATGAAGCTTTCTTT
CASTYVGQGNEAFF
>TRBD2|TRBJ2-2|TRBV20-1|-
TGCAGTGCTAGAGCGGGACTAGTACGAAGAACCGGGGAGCTGTTTTTT
CSARAGLVRRTGELFF
>-|TRBJ2-5|TRBV2|-
TGTGCCACCACATTAGACCAAGGAGAGACCCAGTACTTC
CATTLDQGETQYF
>-|TRBJ1-4|TRBV3-1|many
TGTGCCAGCAGCTCGCCGGGAGGGTTTAATGAAAAACTGTTTTTT
CASSSPGGFNEKLFF
>TRBD1|TRBJ1-1|TRBV5-4|-
TGTGCCAGCAGCTTGGACAGGGGGCTGAGCACTGAAGCTTTCTTT
CASSLDRGLSTEAFF
>-|TRBJ1-1|TRBV19|-
TGTGCCACCCAGGGTCCTGGGACTGAAGCTTTCTTT
CATQGPGTEAFF
>-|TRBJ1-6|TRBV5-4|-
TGTGCCAGCAGCTTGGACAGGATAAATTCACTCCTCCACTTT
CASSLDRINSLLHF
>TRBD2|TRBJ2-5|TRBV28|-
TGTGCCAGCAGTTTACCGGGACTAGCTGCCCAAGAGACCCAGTACTTC
CASSLPGLAAQETQYF
>-|TRBJ2-4|TRBV6-5|-
TGTGCCAGCAGTTACTCAGTCATAGCCAAAAACATTCAGTACTTC
CASSYSVIAKNIQYF
>TRBD1|TRBJ2-6|TRBV28|-
TGTGCCAGCAGTCTGCCCGCCCTCGGGACAGGGGCTGGGGCCAACGTCCTGACTTTC
CASSLPALGTGAGANVLTF
>-|TRBJ1-2|TRBV2|few
TGTGCCACCAGCTTTGGGGTAACCTATGGCTACACCTTC
CATSFGVTYGYTF
>-|TRBJ2-3|TRBV11-3|many
TGTGCCAGCAGCTTAGACTCGGGCGCGGATACGCAGTATTTT
CASSLDSGADTQYF
>-|TRBJ2-5|TRBV11-3|-
TGTGCCAGCAGCTTAAGGGGCGGGGAGGAGACCCAGTACTTC
CASSLRGGEETQYF
>-|TRBJ2-2|TRBV4-2|few
TGTGCCAGCAGCCGGTACGGGGGTGTGGGGCCAAACACCGGGGAGCTGTTTTTT
CASSRYGGVGPNTGELFF
>-|TRBJ2-4|TRBV5-6|many
TGTGCCAGCAGCCGGACGGATCTAGCCAAAAACATTCAGTACTTC
CASSRTDLAKNIQYF
>-|TRBJ2-3|TRBV7-9|-
TGTGCCAGCAGCTTACTGGACAGCTCAGATACGCAGTATTTT
CASSLLDSSDTQYF